The 32 T cell receptor beta chains below all came from one sample that was sequenced in a study of cytomegalovirus exposure and HLA in healthy donors. Clones were sequenced by immunoSEQ multiplex PCR, and TCRdb holds only the in-frame ones, with some missing. Counted here are 80,000 to 100,000 clones, roughly 90% occurring once; the ten biggest clones make up under 6.5%. The specimen sequenced was PBMCs. These receptors were obtained from a man aged 18-30 years in good health and CMV-seropositive.

V gene TRBV2 combines with J gene TRBJ1-6; 7 bases align to TRBD1. The germline V gene encodes CDR1 SNHLY and CDR2 FYNNEI. There are 16 residues in the CDR3. The ends lost 6 bases at V and 7 bases at J; junction bases unmatched: 12. The CDR3: CASRPDRVSPNSPLHF. The CDR3 DNA is TGTGCCAGCAGACCCGACAGGGTGTCTCCCAATTCACCCCTCCACTTT.

The chain joins TRBV5-1 to TRBJ2-1, with D maybe TRBD1 (6 bases). Germline CDR1 is SGHRS and CDR2 is YFSETQ. V was pared by 4 bases and J by 6 bases, with 14 bases between. This CDR3 comprises 14 residues. This CDR3 is CASSPQGGSNEQFF. CDR3 coding DNA: TGCGCCAGCAGCCCACAGGGCGGGTCCAATGAGCAGTTCTTC.

J is TRBJ2-7 and V is TRBV2; D uncertain. Germline lookup yields CDR1 SNHLY and CDR2 FYNNEI. The CDR3 runs to 15 residues. Trimming pared 6 bases from V and 4 bases from J, leaving 19 bases between. This chain's CDR3 is CASSSEPGSVYEQYF. In DNA, the CDR3 is TGTGCCAGCAGCTCGGAACCCGGGTCGGTATACGAGCAGTACTTC. The full variable domain, its missing parts supplied by reference TRBV2 and TRBJ2-7, is EPEVTQTPSHQVTQMGQEVILRCVPISNHLYFYWYRQILGQKVEFLVSFYNNEISEKSEIFDDQFSVERPDGSNFTLKIRSTKLEDSAMYFCASSSEPGSVYEQYFGPGTRLTVT.

The genes are TRBV5-6 and TRBJ2-6; 10 bases agree with TRBD1. This CDR3 has 19 residues. The trim removed 0 bases at V and 0 bases at J, leaving 6 bases unmatched. Per the germline V gene, CDR1 is SGHDT and CDR2 is YYEEEE. The CDR3 is CASSLVTGQGTSGANVLTF. The DNA of the CDR3 is TGTGCCAGCAGCTTGGTAACGGGACAGGGGACCTCTGGGGCCAACGTCCTGACTTTC.

The chain is built from TRBV2 and TRBJ1-3; D remains unclear. The germline V gene has CDR1 SNHLY and CDR2 FYNNEI. Trimming took 8 bases from V and 0 from J, leaving 5 bases between them. The CDR3 contains 12 residues. CDR3 nucleotides: TGTGCCAGCGGGAGCTCTGGAAACACCATATATTTT. Its translation: CASGSSGNTIYF. Drawing the rest from reference TRBV2 and TRBJ1-3, the complete variable domain is EPEVTQTPSHQVTQMGQEVILRCVPISNHLYFYWYRQILGQKVEFLVSFYNNEISEKSEIFDDQFSVERPDGSNFTLKIRSTKLEDSAMYFCASGSSGNTIYFGEGSWLTVV.

V is TRBV27 and J is TRBJ1-6; D remains ambiguous. Germline V lookup: CDR1 MNHEY, CDR2 SMNVEV (reference sequence). This CDR3 is 15 amino acids long. The germline V and J ends were trimmed by 4 bases and 17 bases, with 24 bases remaining between them. CDR3 sequence: CASSSASSHGMRVHF. The CDR3 DNA reads as TGTGCCAGCAGTTCGGCTTCGTCCCACGGCATGAGGGTCCACTTT.

This clone was found once. J is TRBJ2-3 and V is TRBV6-4; 10 nucleotides match TRBD2. J was trimmed by 4 bases and V by 3 bases; bases with no gene match: 4. The germline gives CDR1 MRHNA, CDR2 SNTAGT. This CDR3 contains 15 residues. CDR3 sequence: CASSESGGAADTQYF. DNA of the CDR3: TGTGCCAGCAGTGAGAGCGGGGGGGCCGCAGATACGCAGTATTTT.

The rearrangement uses TRBV15 and TRBJ1-5, with D unresolved. Germline V lookup: CDR1 LNHNV, CDR2 YYDKDF (reference sequence). V was pared by 0 bases and J by 4 bases, with 10 bases between. The CDR3 totals 15 residues. CDR3 DNA: TGTGCCACCAGCAGAGATGTCCCAGTTAATCAGCCCCAGCATTTT. This gives the protein CATSRDVPVNQPQHF.

The rearrangement uses TRBV4-2 and TRBJ2-3; D is possibly TRBD2 (7 bases). Germline V gives CDR1 LGHNA, CDR2 YNFKEQ. CDR3 length: 18 residues. Trimming left V 1 base short and J 11 bases short, with 28 bases between. Here the CDR3 DNA reads TGTGCCAGCAGCCAAGCTGGCGGGGGCGTTGGAGCACCTATTGGGCAGTATTTT. Amino acids: CASSQAGGGVGAPIGQYF.

This chain uses TRBV7-9 with TRBJ1-3; 7 nucleotides match TRBD1. Germline V gene lookup returns CDR1 SEHNR and CDR2 FQNEAQ (reference sequence). J lost 0 bases, V lost 5 bases, and 4 bases had no gene match. The CDR3 runs to 15 residues. In nucleotides, the CDR3 is TGTGCCAGCAGCAAAAGGGACAGCTCTGGAAACACCATATATTTT. Its translation: CASSKRDSSGNTIYF.

The rearrangement uses TRBV7-9 and TRBJ2-5; the D gene is possibly TRBD2 (5 bases). The germline gives CDR1 SEHNR, CDR2 FQNEAQ (reference sequence). V lost 3 bases to trimming and J lost 2 bases, with 7 bases between them. The CDR3 sequence is 13 residues long. The CDR3 loop reads CASSFGGQETQYF. The CDR3 DNA sequence: TGTGCCAGCAGCTTTGGCGGGCAAGAGACCCAGTACTTC.

The V call is TRBV4-3, the J call TRBJ1-4, with TRBD1 matching 10 bases. Germline values: CDR1 LGHNA, CDR2 YSLEER. V gave up 1 base and J gave up 0 bases; unmatched junction bases: 8. The CDR3 sequence is 19 residues long. CDR3 in DNA: TGCGCCAGCAGCCAAGGCCGGACAGGGGGAGGTGCAACTAATGAAAAACTGTTTTTT. Translation gives CASSQGRTGGGATNEKLFF.

V usage is TRBV9 and J usage is TRBJ1-4; D may be TRBD1 (5 bases). V lost 2 bases and J 2 bases, leaving 7 bases between the germline ends. The CDR3 is 14 residues long. CDR1 SGDLS and CDR2 YYNGEE come from the germline V gene. The CDR3 loop is CASSVQGTNEKLFF. CDR3 nucleotide sequence: TGTGCCAGCAGCGTCCAGGGTACTAATGAAAAACTGTTTTTT.

This clone was seen a single time. The rearrangement links TRBV29-1 to TRBJ2-1; D remains ambiguous. The V end was cut by 4 bases, the J end by 8 bases, with 6 bases between. The CDR3 spans 10 residues. Germline CDR1 SQVTM, CDR2 ANQGSEA. CDR3 sequence: CSVVSYEQFF. CDR3 bases: TGCAGCGTTGTTAGTTATGAGCAGTTCTTC.

The V gene is TRBV18, the J gene TRBJ2-2, with a weak D call TRBD1 (5 bases). Trimming took 0 bases from V and 6 from J, leaving 14 bases between them. There are 16 residues in the CDR3. Germline CDR1 and CDR2: KGHSH and LQKENI. The CDR3 bases are TGTGCCAGCTCACCACCATGGGGCGGTGGGTCCGGGGAGCTGTTTTTT. Translation: CASSPPWGGGSGELFF.

The rearrangement joins TRBV15 to TRBJ2-1, with D unclear. Deletions cut 1 base from V and 4 bases from J, with 5 bases between. This CDR3 comprises 13 residues. CDR1 and CDR2 (germline): LNHNV, YYDKDF (reference sequence). The DNA for the CDR3 is TGTGCCACCAGCAGAGCACAATACAATGAGCAGTTCTTC. It is translated as CATSRAQYNEQFF. Together with reference TRBV15 and TRBJ2-1, the CDR3 gives the full variable domain: DAMVIQNPRYQVTQFGKPVTLSCSQTLNHNVMYWYQQKSSQAPKLLFHYYDKDFNNEADTPDNFQSRRPNTSFCFLDIRSPGLGDTAMYLCATSRAQYNEQFFGPGTRLTVL.

This clone was counted between two and nine times. The rearrangement joins TRBV7-6 to TRBJ1-5; TRBD1 aligns across 8 bases. The CDR3 is made up of 18 amino acids. V shed 7 bases, J shed 1 base, and the junction held 15 bases outside the gene matches. Germline CDR1 is SGHVS and CDR2 is FNYEAQ. CDR3 in amino acids: CASTPDRVLGMSNQPQHF. The CDR3 nucleotides are TGTGCCAGCACCCCGGACAGGGTGCTGGGGATGAGCAATCAGCCCCAGCATTTT.

The gene calls are TRBV19 and TRBJ1-5; 7 bases line up with TRBD1. This CDR3 is built from 16 residues. The J segment lost 1 base and the V segment lost 6 bases, leaving 9 bases of the junction unmatched. CDR1 and CDR2 from the germline V gene are LNHDA and SQIVND (reference sequence). CDR3 sequence: CASSTEKQGSNQPQHF. The CDR3 DNA reads TGTGCCAGTAGCACAGAGAAACAGGGGAGCAATCAGCCCCAGCATTTT. Full variable domain (outside the CDR3, taken from reference TRBV19 and TRBJ1-5): DGGITQSPKYLFRKEGQNVTLSCEQNLNHDAMYWYRQDPGQGLRLIYYSQIVNDFQKGDIAEGYSVSREKKESFPLTVTSAQKNPTAFYLCASSTEKQGSNQPQHFGDGTRLSIL.

The chain couples TRBV6-1 to TRBJ2-3; D uncertain. Germline-derived CDR1 and CDR2 are MNHNS and SASEGT. CDR3 length: 13 residues. With 1 base removed from V and 4 bases from J, the gap between germline ends came to 6 bases. CDR3 bases: TGTGCCAGCAGTGAAGGTGTAGCAGATACGCAGTATTTT. This gives the protein CASSEGVADTQYF.

The chain uses TRBV6-1 and TRBJ2-1, with D uncertain. The CDR3 is 15 residues long. Germline CDR1 MNHNS, CDR2 SASEGT. Between the trimmed V and J ends, which lost 9 bases and 0 bases, there was a span of 15 bases. This chain's CDR3 is CARKRPESSYNEQFF. DNA for the CDR3: TGTGCCAGAAAGCGACCAGAGAGCTCCTACAATGAGCAGTTCTTC.

The DNA for the CDR3 is TGTGCCAGTAGTATAGATCACGGGACAGCCGACAATGAGCAGTTCTTC. Translation: CASSIDHGTADNEQFF. The V gene is TRBV19, the J gene TRBJ2-1, with TRBD1 matching 7 bases. The ends lost 0 bases at V and 5 bases at J; junction bases unmatched: 7. The germline CDR1 and CDR2 sequences are LNHDA and SQIVND (reference sequence). The CDR3 is made up of 16 amino acids.

V usage is TRBV5-6 and J usage is TRBJ2-7; weak D call: TRBD1 (5 bases). From germline, CDR1 is SGHDT and CDR2 YYEEEE. There are 14 residues in the CDR3. Trimming shortened V by 0 bases and J by 6 bases, and 13 bases separated the two germline ends. This chain's CDR3 is CASSLEVYGAEQYF. CDR3 DNA sequence: TGTGCCAGCAGCTTGGAAGTTTATGGGGCCGAGCAGTACTTC.

This rearrangement joins TRBV7-2 to TRBJ2-2; perhaps TRBD2 as D (6 bases). CDR3 length equals 15 residues. The V gene's germline CDR1 is SGHTA and CDR2 FQGNSA. The V gene lost 6 bases and the J gene lost 4 bases, with 15 bases spanning the gap. DNA of the CDR3: TGTGCCAGCAGATTGGACTACACCTCCACCGGGGAGCTGTTTTTT. Protein product: CASRLDYTSTGELFF.

The V call is TRBV27, the J call TRBJ1-1; tentatively, D is TRBD1 (5 bases). CDR1 and CDR2 (germline): MNHEY, SMNVEV (reference sequence). The CDR3 consists of 13 residues. Deletions cut 2 bases from V and 7 bases from J, with 11 bases between. The chain's CDR3 is CASSLIPQGEAFF. The CDR3 bases are TGTGCCAGCAGTTTAATCCCTCAGGGTGAAGCTTTCTTT.

The gene calls are TRBV19 and TRBJ1-6; 7 bases agree with TRBD1. After removal of 6 bases from V and 4 bases from J, the junction contained 3 bases not matched to a gene. The CDR3 has 14 amino acids. Germline-derived CDR1 and CDR2 are LNHDA and SQIVND (reference sequence). The CDR3, as DNA: TGTGCCAGTAGCAGGGGGACATATAATTCACCCCTCCACTTT. This sequence encodes CASSRGTYNSPLHF.

V usage is TRBV7-3 and J usage is TRBJ2-1; D perhaps matches TRBD2 (6 bases). This CDR3 contains 15 residues. Germline V lookup: CDR1 SGHTA, CDR2 FQGTGA. Trimming cost V 2 bases and J 5 bases, with 13 bases left between them. CDR3 in DNA: TGTGCCAGCAGCTTACTAGCGCGGTTTAACAATGAGCAGTTCTTC. Its translation: CASSLLARFNNEQFF.

The chain combines TRBV6-5 with TRBJ2-7; 7 positions match TRBD2. The CDR3 extends over 15 amino acids. Germline CDR1 MNHEY, CDR2 SVGAGI. V lost 0 bases to trimming and J lost 4 bases; unmatched junction nucleotides: 6. The CDR3 here is CASSYSGGRAYEQYF. CDR3 nucleotide sequence: TGTGCCAGCAGTTACTCGGGCGGGAGAGCGTACGAGCAGTACTTC.

The chain carries TRBV27 and TRBJ2-7; 8 bases align to TRBD1. Germline lookup yields CDR1 MNHEY and CDR2 SMNVEV (reference sequence). The CDR3 spans 15 residues. V lost 5 bases to trimming and J lost 3 bases; unmatched junction nucleotides: 9. CDR3 in DNA: TGTGCCAGCAGTGAAGGGACAGGAGACTTCTACGAGCAGTACTTC. This sequence encodes CASSEGTGDFYEQYF.

The chain uses TRBV11-2 and TRBJ1-4; D not resolved. The V end was cut by 0 bases, the J end by 5 bases, with 13 bases between. Germline V gene data show CDR1 as SGHAT and CDR2 as FQNNGV. The CDR3 is 16 residues long. The CDR3 is CASSLDRTDWNEKLFF. DNA for the CDR3: TGTGCCAGCAGCTTAGATCGTACGGACTGGAATGAAAAACTGTTTTTT.

This chain links TRBV11-3 with TRBJ2-1; D may be TRBD1 (6 bases). Germline CDR1 and CDR2: SGHNT and YENEEA. CDR3 length: 15 amino acids. Trimming removed 5 bases from V and 1 base from J, with 12 bases in between. The CDR3 nucleotides are TGTGCCAGCAGCGTCGCAGGGGAGTCCTACAATGAGCAGTTCTTC. Amino acid sequence: CASSVAGESYNEQFF.

This clone was counted once. This rearrangement joins TRBV7-9 to TRBJ2-7; the match to TRBD2 covers 7 bases. Trimming took 1 base from V and 6 from J; bases not matched to a gene: 3. Germline V gene sequence: CDR1 SEHNR, CDR2 FQNEAQ (reference sequence). The CDR3 contains 13 residues. The CDR3 loop reads CASSLGGGFEQYF. CDR3 in DNA: TGTGCCAGCAGCTTAGGGGGGGGTTTCGAGCAGTACTTC. The variable domain in full, with the rest retrieved from reference TRBV7-9 and TRBJ2-7, is DTGVSQNPRHKITKRGQNVTFRCDPISEHNRLYWYRQTLGQGPEFLTYFQNEAQLEKSRLLSDRFSAERPKGSFSTLEIQRTEQGDSAMYLCASSLGGGFEQYFGPGTRLTVT.

This clone has a handful of counts. The rearrangement joins TRBV4-1 to TRBJ2-2; D is possibly TRBD2 (5 bases). Germline assignment: CDR1 MGHRA and CDR2 YSYEKL. The CDR3 is 17 amino acids. Trimming took off 6 bases at V and 0 bases at J, with 17 bases between the two ends. The CDR3 spells CASRYPRAGANTGELFF. In nucleotides, the CDR3 is TGCGCCAGCAGATATCCTCGGGCGGGCGCGAACACCGGGGAGCTGTTTTTT.